One and the same sample provided the 15 T cell receptor beta chains below, sequenced in a study of T cell responses to AZD1222 COVID-19 vaccine. Only in-frame clones appear in the TCRdb table, and some are missing; sequencing was by immunoSEQ multiplex PCR. The sample records approximately 64,000 clones, about four fifths being singletons. Sequenced here: peripheral blood, sampled on day 0 of AZD1222 vaccination. These TCRs come from an adult in good health.

This sequence joins TRBV24-1 and TRBJ1-3; D remains ambiguous. CDR1 and CDR2 from the germline V gene are KGHDR and SFDVKD. V shed 10 bases and J shed 2 bases, with 5 bases lying between them. The CDR3 consists of 11 residues. CDR3 protein: CATTTGNTIYF. CDR3 coding DNA: TGTGCCACTACTACTGGAAACACCATATATTTT.

CDR3 DNA sequence: TGCGCCAGCAGCCAAGGAAGGTCGCTCCTGAACTCCTACGAGCAGTACTTC. Protein sequence: CASSQGRSLLNSYEQYF. The chain has TRBV4-1 and TRBJ2-7; D call uncertain. Trimming removed 1 base at V and 0 bases at J, with 16 bases between. The CDR3 consists of 17 residues. The germline V gene encodes CDR1 MGHRA and CDR2 YSYEKL.

J is TRBJ1-5 and V is TRBV12-3 or TRBV12-4, with 8 bases that match TRBD1. With 7 bases clipped from V and 9 bases from J, the junction kept 8 bases outside the gene matches. This CDR3 is 13 amino acids long. The CDR3 DNA sequence: TGTGCCAGCACAACAGGGGGAGTCGGGCCCCAGCATTTT. Its translation: CASTTGGVGPQHF.

The chain carries TRBV5-6 and TRBJ1-1, with D hard to call. Germline CDR1 is SGHDT and CDR2 is YYEEEE. This CDR3 is built from 14 residues. Between the trimmed V and J ends, which lost 0 bases and 5 bases, there was a span of 11 bases. In DNA form, the CDR3 reads TGTGCCAGCAGCTTGGGGTGGCCGGGAACTGAAGCTTTCTTT. Encoded protein: CASSLGWPGTEAFF.

This chain connects TRBV19 to TRBJ2-7; maybe TRBD1 (7 bases). This CDR3 is built from 14 residues. Germline V gene sequence: CDR1 LNHDA, CDR2 SQIVND (reference sequence). Trimming shortened V by 10 bases and J by 0 bases, and 16 bases separated the two germline ends. The CDR3 spells CATRNQGGSYEQYF. The CDR3, as DNA: TGTGCCACCCGAAATCAGGGGGGCTCCTACGAGCAGTACTTC.

The chain has TRBV18 and TRBJ1-1; D not certain. CDR1 and CDR2 from the germline V gene are KGHSH and LQKENI. This CDR3 has 13 residues. Between the trimmed V and J ends, which lost 3 bases and 1 base, there was a span of 6 bases. CDR3 amino acids: CASSPRGNTEAFF. The DNA for the CDR3 is TGTGCCAGCTCACCTCGGGGGAACACTGAAGCTTTCTTT.

The chain recombines TRBV4-2 with TRBJ2-5; D is possibly TRBD2 (5 bases). Trimming pared 0 bases from V and 2 bases from J, leaving 13 bases between. CDR1 and CDR2 from the germline V gene are LGHNA and YNFKEQ. The CDR3 consists of 16 residues. CDR3 region: CASSQDWERSQETQYF. The CDR3, as DNA: TGTGCCAGCAGCCAAGATTGGGAGCGGTCACAAGAGACCCAGTACTTC.

The V and J genes are TRBV28 and TRBJ1-5; 9 nucleotides match TRBD1. Germline CDR1 MDHEN, CDR2 SYDVKM. The CDR3 sequence is 16 residues long. After removal of 5 bases from V and 5 bases from J, the junction contained 10 bases not matched to a gene. The chain's CDR3 is CASSTRDRAIDQPQHF. CDR3 coding DNA: TGTGCCAGCAGTACTAGGGACAGGGCTATCGATCAGCCCCAGCATTTT.

The rearrangement joins TRBV12-3 or TRBV12-4 to TRBJ1-2; D call uncertain. This CDR3 is built from 11 residues. The V end lost 7 bases, the J end lost 8 bases, and 11 bases lay between the germline ends. DNA of the CDR3: TGTGCCAGCAAGGGTCCCCTAGGCTACACCTTC. This gives the protein CASKGPLGYTF.

The chain uses TRBV7-7 and TRBJ2-3; possibly TRBD2 for D (6 bases). Germline-derived CDR1 and CDR2 are SSHAT and FNYEAQ (reference sequence). The CDR3 is 17 residues long. With 5 bases removed from V and 1 base from J, the gap between germline ends came to 19 bases. The CDR3 loop is CASSPPRGGGGTDTQYF. CDR3 bases: TGTGCCAGCAGCCCCCCTAGGGGTGGCGGGGGCACAGATACGCAGTATTTT. Looking up the rest from reference TRBV7-7 and TRBJ2-3 gives the full variable domain: GAGVSQSPRYKVTKRGQDVTLRCDPISSHATLYWYQQALGQGPEFLTYFNYEAQPDKSGLPSDRFSAERPEGSISTLTIQRTEQRDSAMYRCASSPPRGGGGTDTQYFGPGTRLTVL.

CDR3 sequence: CASSYLFTEAFF. The CDR3 nucleotides read TGTGCCAGCAGTTACTTGTTCACTGAAGCTTTCTTT. The chain joins TRBV6-6 to TRBJ1-1; D remains ambiguous. This CDR3 spans 12 amino acids. Trimming pared 1 base from V and 4 bases from J, leaving 4 bases between. Germline CDR1 MNHNY, CDR2 SVGAGI (reference sequence).

The V call is TRBV6-2 or TRBV6-3, the J call TRBJ2-1; maybe TRBD1 (6 bases). Trimming stripped 6 bases from V and 5 bases from J, with 14 bases between. Germline V lookup: CDR1 MNHEY, CDR2 SVGEGT. This CDR3 spans 14 amino acids. The CDR3, as DNA: TGTGCCAGCAGCCCCCGGGACACAAACAATGAGCAGTTCTTC. Its translation is CASSPRDTNNEQFF.

The rearrangement uses TRBV10-2 and TRBJ1-2; 7 bases are shared with TRBD1. This CDR3 contains 13 residues. Germline CDR1 reads WSHSY; CDR2 reads SAAADI. J lost 3 bases, V lost 10 bases, and 8 bases had no gene match. The CDR3 protein is CATSPGTDYGYTF. In DNA, the CDR3 is TGCGCCACCTCTCCTGGGACAGACTATGGCTACACCTTC.

This sequence joins TRBV2 and TRBJ2-1; TRBD1 is a possible D gene (7 bases). In germline, CDR1 is SNHLY, CDR2 FYNNEI. The CDR3 extends over 15 amino acids. Trimming removed 7 bases from V and 4 bases from J, with 17 bases in between. In nucleotides, the CDR3 is TGTGCCAGCACCCCCCTCCAGGGGGGATACAATGAGCAGTTCTTC. Encoded protein: CASTPLQGGYNEQFF.

The chain couples TRBV29-1 to TRBJ1-5, with no clear D. Germline V gene data show CDR1 as SQVTM and CDR2 as ANQGSEA. Trimming took off 4 bases at V and 3 bases at J, with 10 bases between the two ends. The CDR3 runs to 13 residues. Here the CDR3 DNA reads TGCAGCGTTGCCCTCTCCGACAATCAGCCCCAGCATTTT. Residues: CSVALSDNQPQHF.